This T cell receptor (beta chain) was captured by sequencing in a study of shared clonotypes between healthy human individuals. All donors qualified as healthy HIV-negative adults and had experienced no recent acute infections or vaccinations. The protocol was immunoSEQ multiplex PCR, while the TCRdb copy is restricted to in-frame clones and leaves out a portion. This table holds about 480,000 clones, 75% to 80% found once. Notes on the study in general: Measured sharing among donors was expected to vary with sequencing depth. The represented genetic and exposure-history diversity was limited by the small number of donors.

From germline, CDR1 is SGHTA and CDR2 FQGNSA. The CDR3 has 14 residues. The ends lost 0 bases at V and 8 bases at J; junction bases unmatched: 5. A remark on this clone: Its antigen is still unknown.

J is TRBJ1-2 and V is TRBV7-2; 8 bases map to TRBD1. The material sequenced was PBMCs. The clonotype originates from a woman in her forties in good health. Some clones in this sample may be carry-over from other donors' samples. The CDR3 DNA follows: TGTGCCAGCAGCTTAGCGGGGACAGGACGAGGCTACACCTTC. Its protein is CASSLAGTGRGYTF.